A selection of T cell receptor beta chains follows, all from one sample in a study of OX40 agonist ivuxolimab in advanced cancers. Profiled with immunoSEQ multiplex PCR; TCRdb holds only in-frame clones, not every one. The sample lists roughly 80,000 clones, about 80% seen once, with under 2% in the top ten. The sequences come from CD4+ or CD8+ T cells sorted from blood, collected in a trial of the OX40 agonist ivuxolimab. All receptors derive from an adult with an advanced solid tumor such as melanoma, head and neck, liver or kidney cancer. CDR3s include the opening cysteine and the closing phenylalanine or tryptophan. A D gene is named only where the DNA matches it firmly. Clone size appears in some rows only: once, few, many, or a class for an expanded clone.

clone_size j_call d_call v_call cdr3_nt cdr3_aa
- TRBJ2-5 TRBD1 TRBV28 TGTGCCAGCAGTATTCCCGGGACAGGGGTAAAAGAGACCCAGTACTTC CASSIPGTGVKETQYF
- TRBJ1-2 - TRBV6-6 TGTGCCAGCAGTCCCCAATCTTTCGGCGGCTACACCTTC CASSPQSFGGYTF
- TRBJ2-3 TRBD1 TRBV5-3 TGTGCCAGAAGTCGGGCCGGGACAGGGTTCTTCACAGATACGCAGTATTTT CARSRAGTGFFTDTQYF
- TRBJ1-2 - TRBV11-2 TGTGCCAGCACCCACCTCAGGTCAGATCGCTATGGCTACACCTTC CASTHLRSDRYGYTF
- TRBJ2-1 TRBD2 TRBV7-7 TGTGCCAGCAGCTTAAGCGGGGGGGCCTACAATGAGCAGTTCTTC CASSLSGGAYNEQFF
- TRBJ1-1 - TRBV6-5 TGTGCCAGCAGTCGGGGGCAGAACACTGAAGCTTTCTTT CASSRGQNTEAFF
- TRBJ2-7 - TRBV5-6 TGTGCCAGCAGCCCGACAGGCTCCTACGAGCAGTACTTC CASSPTGSYEQYF
- TRBJ2-2 - TRBV9 TGTGCCAGCAGCGTACGTCAGGTTCGGACCGGGGAGCTGTTTTTT CASSVRQVRTGELFF
- TRBJ2-4 TRBD1 TRBV18 TGTGCCAGCTCCCCAAGGACAGGGACAGGGGCCAACATTCAGTACTTC CASSPRTGTGANIQYF
- TRBJ1-1 - TRBV5-4 TGTGCCAGCAGCTTTCCCAGGGGAGGTCCATTCGGTTCGACGAGCACTGAAGCTTTCTTT CASSFPRGGPFGSTSTEAFF
- TRBJ1-2 - TRBV5-4 TGTGCCAGCAGCATCGACAGCCCCTATGGCTACACCTTC CASSIDSPYGYTF
- TRBJ1-5 TRBD1 TRBV4-2 TGTGCCAGCAGCCAAGTTAGGACAGGGGGAGGCAATCAGCCCCAGCATTTT CASSQVRTGGGNQPQHF
- TRBJ1-1 - TRBV9 TGTGCCAGCAGCGGGGGAAAGACAGACGTGAACACTGAAGCTTTCTTT CASSGGKTDVNTEAFF
- TRBJ1-2 TRBD1 TRBV6-5 TGTGCCAGCAGTTACGAGACAGGGTATGGCTACACCTTC CASSYETGYGYTF
- TRBJ2-7 - TRBV19 TGTGCCAGTAGTAACGATCTTGTTTCCTACGAGCAGTACTTC CASSNDLVSYEQYF
few TRBJ2-1 - TRBV11-1 TGTGCCAGCAGCCCAGGCCTGGATGAGCAGTTCTTC CASSPGLDEQFF
- TRBJ1-1 TRBD1 TRBV7-9 TGTGCCAGCAGCGGACAGGGACGAGTTGGTGAAGCTTTCTTT CASSGQGRVGEAFF
- TRBJ2-5 - TRBV7-9 TGTGCCAGCAGCCTAAACGGGGCCGTCGGGGAGACCCAGTACTTC CASSLNGAVGETQYF
once TRBJ2-7 TRBD2 TRBV5-1 TGCGCCAGCAGCTACCTAGCGGGGGGGCCCTCCTACGAGCAGTACTTC CASSYLAGGPSYEQYF
few TRBJ2-3 - TRBV30 TGTGCCTGGAGGGAGGACGCTTTCCGCACAGATACGCAGTATTTT CAWREDAFRTDTQYF
- TRBJ2-3 - TRBV11-2 TGTGCCAGCAGCCTCGGCGATGGCGCGCAGTATTTT CASSLGDGAQYF
- TRBJ2-1 TRBD1 TRBV11-2 TGTGCCAGCAGCCCAGGGACAGGGGGTAATGAGCAGTTCTTC CASSPGTGGNEQFF
- TRBJ2-3 - TRBV5-1 TGCGCCAGCAGCTTTAAGGGGGGGCAAGATACGCAGTATTTT CASSFKGGQDTQYF
- TRBJ1-5 - TRBV5-1 TGCGCCAGCAGCTTGGGAGATCTAAATCAGCCCCAGCATTTT CASSLGDLNQPQHF
- TRBJ2-5 - TRBV5-4 TGTGCCAGCAGCTTGGTCGAACAAGAGACCCAGTACTTC CASSLVEQETQYF
few TRBJ2-7 - TRBV7-2 TGTGCCAGCAGACCGACATTCACGAAGGGGCAGTACTTC CASRPTFTKGQYF
- TRBJ1-1 - TRBV7-2 TGTGCCAGCAGCTTTAGGCCGGCCGCTGAAGCTTTCTTT CASSFRPAAEAFF
- TRBJ2-2 TRBD1 TRBV7-3 TGTGCCAGCAGCTTAACCCCTGACAGGGGCCCCGGGGAGCTGTTTTTT CASSLTPDRGPGELFF
- TRBJ2-7 TRBD2 TRBV11-2 TGTGCCAGCAGCTTAGGCGCGGGGGGCCTCTCCTACGAGCAGTACTTC CASSLGAGGLSYEQYF
once TRBJ1-1 - TRBV10-2 TGCGCCAGCAGTGAGAACCGGGACAAATTTGAAGCTTTCTTT CASSENRDKFEAFF
- TRBJ2-2 TRBD1 TRBV10-2 TGCGCCAGCAGCTACAGGGGTTCCGGGGAGCTGTTTTTT CASSYRGSGELFF
- TRBJ2-5 TRBD2 TRBV4-1 TGCGCCAGCAGCCCTCGACTAGCGGAGGGAGAGACCCAGTACTTC CASSPRLAEGETQYF
- TRBJ2-7 TRBD1 TRBV7-2 TGTGCCAGCAGCCAACAGGGGTCCTACGAGCAGTACTTC CASSQQGSYEQYF
few TRBJ1-6 - TRBV4-1 TGCGCCAGCAGCGACTCGGTCCCAGGGCTAAGTAATTCACCCCTCCACTTT CASSDSVPGLSNSPLHF
- TRBJ2-7 TRBD1 TRBV7-2 TGTGCCAGCAGCCAGGCCGGGACAGGTCCCTACGAGCAGTACTTC CASSQAGTGPYEQYF
- TRBJ2-1 - TRBV5-1 TGCGCCAGCAGCTTTGGCGGGACGTACAATGAGCAGTTCTTC CASSFGGTYNEQFF
- TRBJ2-2 - TRBV7-2 TGTGCCAGCAGCTATAGCGTGACCAGCGCGAACACCGGGGAGCTGTTTTTT CASSYSVTSANTGELFF